This is a list of T cell receptor beta chains from one sample in a study of control samples from healthy donors and cancer patients. Here immunoSEQ multiplex PCR was the method, and the copy in TCRdb shows in-frame clones only, minus some. Listed are under 200,000 clones; under 2.5% falls within the top ten. Input material: blood. These receptors were obtained from a woman in her twenties or thirties in good health. CDR3s include the opening cysteine and the closing phenylalanine or tryptophan. D genes are given only for firm matches.

j_call v_call d_call cdr3_aa
TRBJ1-2 TRBV2 - CASSEYTGDGYTF
TRBJ1-4 TRBV19 - CASSIREQEKLFF
TRBJ2-2 TRBV3-1/TRBV3-2 - CASSQEGGELFF
TRBJ1-5 TRBV4-1 - CASSHQVLQGQPQHF
TRBJ1-1 TRBV7-2 - CASTPNTEAFF
TRBJ1-2 TRBV2 - CASDSREPNYGYTF
TRBJ2-7 TRBV7-9 TRBD1 CASSWGQGDEQYF
TRBJ1-2 TRBV5-6 - CASSLPPGTINYGYTF
TRBJ2-7 TRBV7-9 TRBD1 CASSLQGAYEQYF
TRBJ1-6 TRBV7-6 TRBD1 CASSLDRGYNSPLHF
TRBJ1-1 TRBV2 - CASSPWGAEAFF
TRBJ1-5 TRBV30 - CAWSNRGNQPQHF
TRBJ1-1 TRBV5-4 - CASSREWGTEAFF
TRBJ2-1 TRBV6-5 - CASSTRQYNEQFF
TRBJ2-7 TRBV2 - CASSGAGDEQYF
TRBJ2-7 TRBV12-3/TRBV12-4 - CASRSNSYEQYF
TRBJ1-1 TRBV14 - CASSQARATEAFF
TRBJ2-7 TRBV3-1/TRBV3-2 TRBD2 CASSLLSSVLAGAPRDYYEQYF
TRBJ1-1 TRBV10-1 - CASRGDTEAFF
TRBJ1-1 TRBV30 - CAWSLVNTEAFF
TRBJ1-6 TRBV7-3 TRBD1 CASSLRIGTGTSPLHF
TRBJ2-7 TRBV24-1 - CATSDLRETGNGEQYF
TRBJ1-1 TRBV19 - CASSQRDEAFF
TRBJ1-2 TRBV27 - CASSPYTGGGYTF
TRBJ2-1 TRBV27 - CASSKLSQRNNEQFF
TRBJ1-3 TRBV7-2 - CASSFQGGGNTIYF
TRBJ2-3 TRBV23-1 - CASSQSRRLDTQYF
TRBJ1-2 TRBV7-2 - CASSFSVRSYGYTF
TRBJ1-2 TRBV6-5 - CASSIRQAFPYGYTF
TRBJ1-1 TRBV18 TRBD1 CASSPRRGPEAFF
TRBJ1-1 TRBV6-5 - CASGTSLGNTEAFF
TRBJ1-5 TRBV11-3 - CASSLEGCHPNQPQHF
TRBJ1-4 TRBV6-4 - CASSEGEKLFF
TRBJ1-6 TRBV19 - CASTRAGASSSPLHF
TRBJ1-6 TRBV5-8 TRBD1 CASSRDRGNSPLHF
TRBJ1-2 TRBV3-1/TRBV3-2 - CASSHRSAESSNYGYTF
TRBJ2-7 TRBV7-6 - CASSLVAGSITHEQYF
TRBJ1-5 TRBV5-1 - CASSLAGTDQPQHF
TRBJ2-7 TRBV28 - CASSLPGASSYEQYF
TRBJ1-5 TRBV30 TRBD1 CTWETGSRQPQHF